This T cell receptor beta chain was retrieved from a study of blood T cells in healthy people across ages. General study findings and limits: A conclusive naive versus antigen-experienced comparison was prevented by the unsorted PBMCs.

Every participating donor contributed around 9.5 milliliters of peripheral blood through a draw. For this clonotype: Its cognate antigen is unknown.

The authors ran a second PCR of about 6 to 11 cycles using a sample-barcoded 5' primer and a J-beta primer mix. Carrying 12 random nucleotides, a template-switch adaptor labeled each individual cDNA molecule. Via MiXCR, TCRdb re-called the 5' RACE reads, giving one row per CDR3 protein. The sample holds about 1.4 million distinct CDR3 sequences, approximately 59% seen once. Trimming removed 0 bases at V and 2 bases at J, with 6 bases between. The germline V gene has CDR1 SGDLS and CDR2 YYNGEE. CDR3 length equals 13 residues. Material: blood. The chain recombines TRBV9 with TRBJ2-7; no reliable D call. The clonotype originates from a man between 18 and 35 years old in good health. CDR3 protein: CASSVAETYEQYF. As DNA, the CDR3 is TGTGCCAGCAGCGTAGCGGAGACCTACGAGCAGTACTTC.